This TCR beta chain was retrieved from a study of cytomegalovirus exposure and HLA in healthy donors. Study-wide results and limits: A later analysis found that most CMV-associated TCR beta chains appeared HLA-restricted.

About this clone: The antigen is not known.

The donors were healthy bone marrow donors. The PCR made use of 60 Vbeta and 13 Jbeta primers. Data came from immunoSEQ multiplex PCR; TCRdb stores just in-frame clones and leaves some out. The repertoire includes around 65,000 clones, 85% to 90% of them detected once, and around 10% sits in the top ten. This CDR3 has 14 residues. Looked up from germline, CDR1 is LGHNA and CDR2 is YNFKEQ. V lost 1 base and J lost 6, with 13 bases in between. This sequence joins TRBV4-2 and TRBJ2-7, with a possible D match to TRBD2 (6 bases). The clonotype originates from a female donor in good health and CMV-seronegative. Input material: PBMCs. In DNA, the CDR3 is TGTGCCAGCAGCCAAGCCCGGGGAGGCGGCGAGCAGTACTTC. Its translation is CASSQARGGGEQYF.